A single sample gave rise to the 27 T cell receptor beta chains below, sequenced in a study of technical replicates of blood from four donors. Libraries were prepared by immunoSEQ multiplex PCR; TCRdb keeps only in-frame clonotypes and omits some of them. The repertoire holds approximately 81,000 clones, with approximately 97% as singletons. The material sequenced was T cells isolated from PBMCs. These receptors were collected from a human donor in good health.

The rearrangement links TRBV6-5 to TRBJ1-5; no firm D call. The V end was cut by 6 bases, the J end by 0 bases, with 9 bases between. This CDR3 contains 14 residues. CDR1 is MNHEY and CDR2 is SVGAGI in the germline V gene. The DNA for the CDR3 is TGTGCCAGCAGCTCTCGCGATAGCAATCAGCCCCAGCATTTT. Residues: CASSSRDSNQPQHF.

This sequence joins TRBV4-1 and TRBJ1-2, with D possibly TRBD1 on 6 matching bases. The V gene's germline CDR1 is MGHRA and CDR2 YSYEKL. The CDR3 consists of 16 residues. V was trimmed by 2 bases and J by 4 bases, leaving 17 bases between them. The CDR3 sequence is CASSQSPTTGLYGYTF. CDR3 DNA: TGCGCCAGCAGCCAATCCCCAACGACAGGTCTCTATGGCTACACCTTC.

For this clone: This sample also contains other DNA sequences that code for the same CDR3. The chain joins TRBV5-1 to TRBJ1-1, with D hard to call. Trimming stripped 0 bases from V and 0 bases from J, with 6 bases between. This CDR3 is 14 amino acids long. CDR1 and CDR2 (germline): SGHRS, YFSETQ. CDR3 DNA: TGCGCCAGCAGCTTGGCAACAGTGAACACTGAAGCTTTCTTT. This codes for CASSLATVNTEAFF.

This chain links TRBV28 with TRBJ2-5, with 7 bases that match TRBD1. Germline loops: CDR1 MDHEN, CDR2 SYDVKM. There are 14 residues in the CDR3. With V trimmed by 7 bases and J by 2 bases, 7 bases remained unmatched. The CDR3 sequence is CASNWGQPQETQYF. The DNA for the CDR3 is TGTGCCAGCAACTGGGGACAGCCACAAGAGACCCAGTACTTC.

The chain uses TRBV19 and TRBJ1-2; tentatively, D is TRBD1 (5 bases). Germline-derived CDR1 and CDR2 are LNHDA and SQIVND (reference sequence). The CDR3 covers 13 residues. The V end was cut by 4 bases, the J end by 8 bases, with 14 bases between. The CDR3 sequence: CASSTREMNGYTF. Written as DNA, the CDR3 is TGTGCCAGTAGTACCAGGGAAATGAACGGCTACACCTTC.

The rearrangement joins TRBV11-2 to TRBJ2-7; D not resolved. V dropped 2 bases and J dropped 1 base, with 9 bases sitting between them. Germline lookup yields CDR1 SGHAT and CDR2 FQNNGV. The CDR3 runs 14 residues. The CDR3 loop is CASSLFIQSYEQYF. DNA of the CDR3: TGTGCCAGCAGCTTATTCATCCAGTCCTACGAGCAGTACTTC. The variable domain in full, with the rest retrieved from reference TRBV11-2 and TRBJ2-7, is EAGVAQSPRYKIIEKRQSVAFWCNPISGHATLYWYQQILGQGPKLLIQFQNNGVVDDSQLPKDRFSAERLKGVDSTLKIQPAKLEDSAVYLCASSLFIQSYEQYFGPGTRLTVT.

This clone was seen a single time. The chain couples TRBV30 to TRBJ1-6; D ambiguous. The CDR3 contains 17 residues. Germline V gives CDR1 GTSNPN, CDR2 SVGIG (reference sequence). V was pared by 5 bases and J by 6 bases, with 23 bases between. Written as DNA, the CDR3 is TGTGCCTGGGGAACGAGATACAGAGAGATTCGTAATTCACCCCTCCACTTT. Encoded protein: CAWGTRYREIRNSPLHF.

CDR3 protein: CASRVGQGANYGYTF. The CDR3 DNA follows: TGTGCCAGCAGGGTGGGACAGGGGGCTAACTATGGCTACACCTTC. This chain connects TRBV6-5 to TRBJ1-2, with 11 bases aligning to TRBD1. The CDR3 has 15 amino acids. Germline V gene sequence: CDR1 MNHEY, CDR2 SVGAGI. V was clipped by 6 bases and J by 0 bases; unmatched bases: 3.

This clone occurred once. The J gene is TRBJ2-1, the V gene TRBV19; 10 positions match TRBD2. Germline V gene data show CDR1 as LNHDA and CDR2 as SQIVND (reference sequence). The V segment lost 2 bases and the J segment 7 bases; nucleotides outside the gene matches: 5. The CDR3 runs 15 residues. The CDR3 DNA follows: TGTGCCAGTAGTATAAGCGGGAGGGTGCGGAATGAGCAGTTCTTC. Translation: CASSISGRVRNEQFF.

This clone showed up just once. J is TRBJ2-5 and V is TRBV9; TRBD2 matches at 7 bases. The CDR3 extends over 14 amino acids. Trimming removed 0 bases from V and 4 bases from J; junction bases left unmatched: 3. Germline V gene data show CDR1 as SGDLS and CDR2 as YYNGEE. This chain's CDR3 is CASSVGSSGETQYF. The CDR3 DNA is TGTGCCAGCAGCGTAGGCTCTAGCGGAGAGACCCAGTACTTC.

The chain links TRBV7-9 to TRBJ2-3; the match to TRBD1 covers 10 bases. This CDR3 contains 16 residues. Germline V lookup: CDR1 SEHNR, CDR2 FQNEAQ (reference sequence). Trimming cost V 3 bases and J 3 bases; bases outside gene matches: 6. The CDR3 region has the DNA TGTGCCAGCAGCTTGGGGGGACAGGGGTCTACAGATACGCAGTATTTT. It translates to CASSLGGQGSTDTQYF.

The chain recombines TRBV2 with TRBJ2-7, with 7 nucleotides matching TRBD1. The CDR3 has 16 residues. The ends lost 7 bases at V and 2 bases at J; junction bases unmatched: 14. Germline CDR1 reads SNHLY; CDR2 reads FYNNEI. CDR3 DNA: TGTGCCAGCAAGGGGATTCCGGGACAGTCCCCCTACGAGCAGTACTTC. Protein sequence: CASKGIPGQSPYEQYF.

J is TRBJ2-7 and V is TRBV7-9, with 11 nucleotides matching TRBD2. Germline V lookup: CDR1 SEHNR, CDR2 FQNEAQ (reference sequence). J gave up 4 bases and V 8 bases, and 16 bases lay outside the gene matches. This CDR3 contains 17 residues. The CDR3 nucleotides read TGTGCCAGCTTGGGGGTTACTAGCGGGAGTATAAGGTACGAGCAGTACTTC. Its translation is CASLGVTSGSIRYEQYF.

The rearrangement links TRBV2 to TRBJ2-7, with a tentative D call TRBD2 (5 bases). The length of the CDR3 is 12 residues. Trimming left V 3 bases short and J 6 bases short, with 9 bases between. The V gene's germline CDR1 is SNHLY and CDR2 FYNNEI. The CDR3: CASSDWETEQYF. CDR3 sequence (DNA): TGTGCCAGCAGTGATTGGGAGACCGAGCAGTACTTC. Complete variable domain (other parts from reference TRBV2 and TRBJ2-7): EPEVTQTPSHQVTQMGQEVILRCVPISNHLYFYWYRQILGQKVEFLVSFYNNEISEKSEIFDDQFSVERPDGSNFTLKIRSTKLEDSAMYFCASSDWETEQYFGPGTRLTVT.

The chain couples TRBV6-5 to TRBJ1-1; D is unclear. This CDR3 region has 13 residues. CDR1 MNHEY and CDR2 SVGAGI come from the germline V gene. Trimming left V 4 bases short and J 0 bases short, with 6 bases between. The CDR3 nucleotides read TGTGCCAGCAGTTCCCCATTGAACACTGAAGCTTTCTTT. Its translation is CASSSPLNTEAFF.

This chain uses TRBV28 with TRBJ2-5; 14 bases are shared with TRBD2. Germline V lookup: CDR1 MDHEN, CDR2 SYDVKM. The V segment lost 5 bases and the J segment 5 bases; nucleotides outside the gene matches: 10. This CDR3 contains 17 residues. The CDR3 bases are TGTGCCAGCAGTCTGGGACTAGCGGGAGACAGGATGGAGACCCAGTACTTC. It encodes CASSLGLAGDRMETQYF. The full variable domain, with the rest looked up from reference TRBV28 and TRBJ2-5, is DVKVTQSSRYLVKRTGEKVFLECVQDMDHENMFWYRQDPGLGLRLIYFSYDVKMKEKGDIPEGYSVSREKKERFSLILESASTNQTSMYLCASSLGLAGDRMETQYFGPGTRLLVL.

The chain uses TRBV4-1 and TRBJ1-1; no reliable D call. Germline loops: CDR1 MGHRA, CDR2 YSYEKL. The CDR3 runs 16 residues. V dropped 4 bases and J dropped 5 bases, with 20 bases sitting between them. This CDR3 is CASSLLRGNRGTEAFF. The CDR3 DNA reads TGCGCCAGCAGCCTCTTAAGAGGGAATCGGGGTACTGAAGCTTTCTTT.

J is TRBJ1-4 and V is TRBV5-6, with a weak D call TRBD1 (5 bases). CDR3 size: 15 residues. Germline CDR1 reads SGHDT; CDR2 reads YYEEEE. Trimming pared 4 bases from V and 8 bases from J, leaving 18 bases between. The CDR3 loop reads CASSRSLGGEEKLFF. CDR3 DNA sequence: TGTGCCAGCAGCCGTTCTTTGGGGGGAGAAGAAAAACTGTTTTTT. Together with reference TRBV5-6 and TRBJ1-4, the CDR3 gives the full variable domain: DAGVTQSPTHLIKTRGQQVTLRCSPKSGHDTVSWYQQALGQGPQFIFQYYEEEERQRGNFPDRFSGHQFPNYSSELNVNALLLGDSALYLCASSRSLGGEEKLFFGSGTQLSVL.

V usage is TRBV30 and J usage is TRBJ1-5; 9 bases fit TRBD1. Germline lookup yields CDR1 GTSNPN and CDR2 SVGIG (reference sequence). V shed 3 bases, J shed 5 bases, and the junction held 8 bases outside the gene matches. The CDR3 spans 15 residues. The CDR3 here is CAWRPRDRAHQPQHF. Written as DNA, the CDR3 is TGTGCCTGGAGGCCCCGGGACAGGGCCCATCAGCCCCAGCATTTT.

The chain recombines TRBV13 with TRBJ2-5; 14 bases fit TRBD2. The V and J ends lost 2 bases and 7 bases, in that order; junction bases with no gene match: 9. Germline V gene data show CDR1 as PRHDT and CDR2 as FYEKMQ (reference sequence). This CDR3 is 17 amino acids long. CDR3 loop: CASSLLGLAGGHLTQYF. In DNA form, the CDR3 reads TGTGCCAGCAGCTTACTCGGACTAGCGGGGGGACATTTGACCCAGTACTTC.

This clone showed up just once. The rearrangement joins TRBV5-1 to TRBJ2-3; 14 nucleotides line up with TRBD2. The V and J ends lost 4 bases and 5 bases, in that order; junction bases with no gene match: 6. Germline V gene data show CDR1 as SGHRS and CDR2 as YFSETQ. This CDR3 comprises 16 residues. CDR3 bases: TGCGCCAGCAGCGCCGGGACTAGCGGGAGTCTAGATACGCAGTATTTT. The encoded protein is CASSAGTSGSLDTQYF. Full variable domain (remainder filled in from reference TRBV5-1 and TRBJ2-3): KAGVTQTPRYLIKTRGQQVTLSCSPISGHRSVSWYQQTPGQGLQFLFEYFSETQRNKGNFPGRFSGRQFSNSRSEMNVSTLELGDSALYLCASSAGTSGSLDTQYFGPGTRLTVL.

The rearrangement joins TRBV28 to TRBJ2-1, with 8 bases fitting TRBD1. Germline V gene sequence: CDR1 MDHEN, CDR2 SYDVKM. The CDR3 sequence is 13 residues long. CDR3 coding DNA: TGTGGGGTCAGGGGGCAGGCCTACAATGAGCAGTTCTTC. Translated: CGVRGQAYNEQFF. Full variable domain (outside the CDR3, taken from reference TRBV28 and TRBJ2-1): DVKVTQSSRYLVKRTGEKVFLECVQDMDHENMFWYRQDPGLGLRLIYFSYDVKMKEKGDIPEGYSVSREKKERFSLILESASTNQTSMYLCGVRGQAYNEQFFGPGTRLTVL.

V and J are TRBV7-9 and TRBJ2-4; D may be TRBD1 (6 bases). Germline V gene sequence: CDR1 SEHNR, CDR2 FQNEAQ (reference sequence). Trimming cost V 3 bases and J 3 bases, with 21 bases left between them. The CDR3 extends over 18 amino acids. As DNA, the CDR3 is TGTGCCAGCAGCTTTGATTCCCGGGACATCTGGGGCAAAAACATTCAGTACTTC. This translates into CASSFDSRDIWGKNIQYF.

The V gene is TRBV6-6, the J gene TRBJ1-5, with 8 bases fitting TRBD1. The germline V gene encodes CDR1 MNHNY and CDR2 SVGAGI (reference sequence). V lost 5 bases, J lost 2 bases, and 8 bases stayed unmatched. The CDR3 has 16 residues. The CDR3 DNA is TGTGCCAGCAGTAGGATACAGGGGGATGGCAATCAGCCCCAGCATTTT. Protein: CASSRIQGDGNQPQHF.

The chain couples TRBV30 to TRBJ1-3; tentatively, D is TRBD1 (5 bases). V was shortened by 3 bases and J by 11 bases, with 17 bases between the two germline ends. The CDR3 is 13 amino acids. Germline V gives CDR1 GTSNPN, CDR2 SVGIG (reference sequence). The DNA for the CDR3 is TGTGCCTGGAGGGGGGGTCCCGGAACCCCCATATATTTT. The encoded protein is CAWRGGPGTPIYF.

The genes are TRBV29-1 and TRBJ2-1; the D gene is possibly TRBD1 (6 bases). With 4 bases removed from V and 0 bases from J, the gap between germline ends came to 10 bases. The CDR3 is made up of 14 amino acids. From germline, CDR1 is SQVTM and CDR2 ANQGSEA. CDR3 coding DNA: TGCAGCGTTGTAGGACAGACCTCCTACAATGAGCAGTTCTTC. Encoded protein: CSVVGQTSYNEQFF.

The chain employs TRBV27 and TRBJ1-2, with TRBD1 as a possible D gene (6 bases). Germline V lookup: CDR1 MNHEY, CDR2 SMNVEV (reference sequence). CDR3 length: 12 amino acids. The ends were cut back, 3 bases at V and 8 bases at J, with 10 bases in the middle. DNA of the CDR3: TGTGCCAGCAGTTTTGACAGGTTGGGCTACACCTTC. Protein sequence: CASSFDRLGYTF.